The 14 T cell receptor beta chains reported below all come from one sample, sequenced in a study of blood T cell repertoires in COVID-19. This table comes from immunoSEQ multiplex PCR, and its TCRdb copy is limited to in-frame clones, with some not included. The data contain approximately 200,000 clones, 80% to 90% of them singletons. The material sequenced was peripheral blood. These receptors were collected from an older woman who had recovered from COVID-19.

In its sample, this clone was seen a few times. The CDR3 protein is CASSDRGQPQHF. DNA of the CDR3: TGTGCCAGCAGTGACAGGGGTCAGCCCCAGCATTTT. The chain has TRBV12-3 or TRBV12-4 and TRBJ1-5; TRBD1 aligns across 8 bases. The CDR3 runs 12 residues. J gave up 6 bases and V 5 bases, and 0 bases lay outside the gene matches.

The rearrangement joins TRBV2 to TRBJ2-2; TRBD1 is a possible D gene (6 bases). Trimming stripped 4 bases from V and 6 bases from J, with 6 bases between. Germline V gene sequence: CDR1 SNHLY, CDR2 FYNNEI. This CDR3 has 12 amino acids. CDR3 sequence (DNA): TGTGCCAGCAGTGGGACAGCCGGGGAGCTGTTTTTT. Translation: CASSGTAGELFF. Using reference TRBV2 and TRBJ2-2 for the parts outside the CDR3, the full variable domain is EPEVTQTPSHQVTQMGQEVILRCVPISNHLYFYWYRQILGQKVEFLVSFYNNEISEKSEIFDDQFSVERPDGSNFTLKIRSTKLEDSAMYFCASSGTAGELFFGEGSRLTVL.

This clone was counted only a few times. CDR3 sequence: CASSWGATNEKLFF. In DNA form, the CDR3 reads TGTGCCAGTAGTTGGGGCGCAACTAATGAAAAACTGTTTTTT. This sequence joins TRBV19 and TRBJ1-4, with D possibly being TRBD1 (5 bases). The CDR3 totals 14 residues. Trimming removed 5 bases at V and 0 bases at J, with 7 bases between. Germline lookup yields CDR1 LNHDA and CDR2 SQIVND (reference sequence).

The chain is built from TRBV7-3 and TRBJ2-3, with TRBD1 matching 7 bases. Germline V gene sequence: CDR1 SGHTA, CDR2 FQGTGA. The length of the CDR3 is 15 residues. J gave up 0 bases and V 5 bases, and 5 bases lay outside the gene matches. This CDR3 reads CASSAGQVSTDTQYF. The CDR3 DNA is TGTGCCAGCAGCGCCGGACAGGTTAGCACAGATACGCAGTATTTT. Full variable domain (missing parts from reference TRBV7-3 and TRBJ2-3): GAGVSQTPSNKVTEKGKYVELRCDPISGHTALYWYRQSLGQGPEFLIYFQGTGAADDSGLPNDRFFAVRPEGSVSTLKIQRTERGDSAVYLCASSAGQVSTDTQYFGPGTRLTVL.

This clone was recorded many times. The chain carries TRBV7-2 and TRBJ2-7; 11 bases are a match to TRBD2. Germline-derived CDR1 and CDR2 are SGHTA and FQGNSA. With V trimmed by 3 bases and J by 4 bases, 2 bases remained unmatched. The CDR3 is 14 residues long. CDR3 sequence: CASSFRTSGYEQYF. The CDR3 DNA follows: TGTGCCAGCAGCTTCCGGACTAGCGGGTACGAGCAGTACTTC.

The J gene is TRBJ1-2, the V gene TRBV4-2; D not certain. Germline V gene data show CDR1 as LGHNA and CDR2 as YNFKEQ. The CDR3 length is 14 residues. V dropped 0 bases and J dropped 7 bases, with 12 bases sitting between them. CDR3 loop: CASSQDASNRGYTF. The CDR3 DNA sequence: TGTGCCAGCAGCCAAGACGCCTCTAATCGTGGCTACACCTTC.

V usage is TRBV3-1 (or the pseudogene TRBV3-2) and J usage is TRBJ2-7, with 11 bases matching TRBD2. CDR1 and CDR2 from the germline V gene are LGHDT and YNNKEL (reference sequence). The CDR3 totals 17 residues. After removal of 3 bases from V and 2 bases from J, the junction contained 9 bases not matched to a gene. Written as DNA, the CDR3 is TGTGCCAGCAGCCACACACTAGCGGGGGCCAATCCCTACGAGCAGTACTTC. Translated, it gives CASSHTLAGANPYEQYF.

The chain combines TRBV11-2 with TRBJ1-1, with D perhaps TRBD1 (5 bases). CDR1 is SGHAT and CDR2 is FQNNGV in the germline V gene. The CDR3 extends over 16 amino acids. Trimming left V 3 bases short and J 0 bases short, with 14 bases between. CDR3 sequence reads: CASSLGQAGVNTEAFF. CDR3 DNA sequence: TGTGCCAGCAGCTTGGGGCAGGCTGGGGTGAACACTGAAGCTTTCTTT.

This clone was counted between two and nine times. CDR3 sequence reads: CAWTGTGGGNQPQHF. The CDR3 DNA follows: TGTGCCTGGACCGGGACAGGGGGCGGAAATCAGCCCCAGCATTTT. The chain combines TRBV30 with TRBJ1-5, with 12 nucleotides matching TRBD1. CDR1 and CDR2 from the germline V gene are GTSNPN and SVGIG (reference sequence). The trim removed 4 bases at V and 4 bases at J, leaving 5 bases unmatched. The CDR3 spans 15 residues.

The chain has TRBV27 and TRBJ2-5, with 10 bases fitting TRBD1. V dropped 0 bases and J dropped 5; count of bases not matched to a gene: 12. This CDR3 has 18 amino acids. The germline gives CDR1 MNHEY, CDR2 SMNVEV (reference sequence). In DNA, the CDR3 is TGTGCCAGCAGTTTATCCCGTGTCCCGGGACAGGGGTTCGAGACCCAGTACTTC. Protein sequence: CASSLSRVPGQGFETQYF.

The rearrangement links TRBV6-6 to TRBJ1-5, with TRBD1 as a possible D gene (5 bases). Germline loops: CDR1 MNHNY, CDR2 SVGAGI (reference sequence). The CDR3 is made up of 14 amino acids. The germline V and J ends were trimmed by 4 bases and 7 bases, with 14 bases remaining between them. CDR3 sequence (DNA): TGTGCCAGCAGTTTAACAGGCGACAGACAGCCCCAGCATTTT. Translated, it gives CASSLTGDRQPQHF.

The chain is built from TRBV10-3 and TRBJ2-5; possibly TRBD1 for D (6 bases). The ends were cut back, 4 bases at V and 3 bases at J, with 6 bases in the middle. The germline V gene encodes CDR1 ENHRY and CDR2 SYGVKD. CDR3 length: 12 amino acids. CDR3 in amino acids: CAISGTEETQYF. The CDR3 DNA follows: TGTGCCATCAGTGGGACAGAAGAGACCCAGTACTTC.

The gene calls are TRBV29-1 and TRBJ1-3; possible D gene TRBD1, 5 bases. Germline values: CDR1 SQVTM, CDR2 ANQGSEA. Trimming shortened V by 2 bases and J by 4 bases, and 12 bases separated the two germline ends. This CDR3 has 14 residues. CDR3 region: CSVEPRAGGNTIYF. CDR3 nucleotides: TGCAGCGTTGAACCCAGGGCAGGAGGAAACACCATATATTTT.

This clone was seen once. This rearrangement joins TRBV30 to TRBJ1-6; no clear D gene. Germline V gene data show CDR1 as GTSNPN and CDR2 as SVGIG (reference sequence). The germline V and J ends were trimmed by 0 bases and 3 bases, with 9 bases remaining between them. The CDR3 is 15 amino acids. In nucleotides, the CDR3 is TGTGCCTGGAGTGTCAGCTCGGGCTATAATTCACCCCTCCACTTT. Residues: CAWSVSSGYNSPLHF.